This T cell receptor beta chain was recorded in a study of blood T cell repertoires in COVID-19. Individuals drawn from some 25 US areas were about 18 to 100 years old. Some clones are missing from TCRdb's copy, which holds only in-frame ones; the method was immunoSEQ multiplex PCR. The repertoire holds about 390,000 clones, around 87% seen once, with approximately 10% in the top ten. The origin of this receptor is a woman in her forties or fifties who had recovered from COVID-19. The sequenced sample was PBMCs or T cells enriched from blood (not recorded which).

This CDR3 reads CASSPSPRTVEGELFF. For the CDR3, the DNA is TGTGCCAGCAGCCCATCACCTCGGACAGTCGAGGGGGAGCTGTTTTTT. The rearrangement joins TRBV27 to TRBJ2-2; D is possibly TRBD1 (6 bases). CDR3 size: 16 residues. Trimming cost V 6 bases and J 8 bases, with 22 bases left between them. Germline lookup yields CDR1 MNHEY and CDR2 SMNVEV (reference sequence).